The 16 T cell receptor beta chains below were found in one sample sequenced in a study of blood T cell repertoires in COVID-19. Some clones are missing from TCRdb's copy, which holds only in-frame ones; the method was immunoSEQ multiplex PCR. Found here are tens of thousands of clones, around 89% of them singletons; the top ten hold approximately 9.6%. Source material: peripheral blood. The receptors derive from a man aged 50 to 60 with active COVID-19.

The chain has TRBV18 and TRBJ1-5, with TRBD1 matching 10 bases. The CDR3 sequence is 14 residues long. Germline V gene lookup returns CDR1 KGHSH and CDR2 LQKENI. Trimming cost V 5 bases and J 6 bases; bases outside gene matches: 4. The CDR3 sequence: CASSVDRGPQPQHF. The CDR3 bases are TGTGCCAGCTCAGTTGACAGGGGGCCTCAGCCCCAGCATTTT. The variable domain in full, completed from reference TRBV18 and TRBJ1-5, reads NAGVMQNPRHLVRRRGQEARLRCSPMKGHSHVYWYRQLPEEGLKFMVYLQKENIIDESGMPKERFSAEFPKEGPSILRIQQVVRGDSAAYFCASSVDRGPQPQHFGDGTRLSIL.

The chain is built from TRBV28 and TRBJ1-1, with D possibly being TRBD1 (6 bases). This CDR3 has 13 amino acids. Trimming cost V 6 bases and J 11 bases, with 19 bases left between them. The germline CDR1 and CDR2 sequences are MDHEN and SYDVKM. The CDR3, as DNA: TGTGCCAGCAGACCCCTCGTTGGGCAGGGGGCTTTCTTT. Amino acids: CASRPLVGQGAFF.

The chain couples TRBV4-1 to TRBJ2-7; TRBD1 matches 8 bases. Germline CDR1 MGHRA, CDR2 YSYEKL. Unmatched junction bases numbered 8, after V lost 4 bases and J lost 0 bases. The CDR3 covers 16 residues. The CDR3 DNA reads as TGCGCCAGCAGCCGCACGGCAGGGGGCAACTCCTACGAGCAGTACTTC. Protein product: CASSRTAGGNSYEQYF.

The chain combines TRBV6-6 with TRBJ2-5; 7 bases line up with TRBD2. The V gene end was trimmed by 6 bases and the J gene end by 2 bases; junction bases not matched to a gene: 3. This CDR3 contains 13 residues. Per the germline V gene, CDR1 is MNHNY and CDR2 is SVGAGI (reference sequence). CDR3 sequence reads: CASSPGGQETQYF. The CDR3 nucleotides read TGTGCCAGCAGCCCGGGGGGACAAGAGACCCAGTACTTC.

The gene calls are TRBV2 and TRBJ2-7; possible D gene TRBD1, 6 bases. This CDR3 has 14 amino acids. The V gene lost 9 bases and the J gene lost 6 bases, with 21 bases spanning the gap. Looked up from germline, CDR1 is SNHLY and CDR2 is FYNNEI. The CDR3 is CASLDPRQASEQYF. CDR3 DNA sequence: TGTGCCAGTTTAGACCCTCGACAGGCATCCGAGCAGTACTTC.

The V and J genes are TRBV5-1 and TRBJ2-5, with a tentative D call TRBD2 (6 bases). This CDR3 has 15 residues. Looked up from germline, CDR1 is SGHRS and CDR2 is YFSETQ. V was trimmed by 0 bases and J by 2 bases, leaving 11 bases between them. The CDR3 spells CASSLARGRQETQYF. The CDR3 bases are TGCGCCAGCAGCTTGGCCCGGGGGAGGCAAGAGACCCAGTACTTC.

The V and J genes are TRBV4-1 and TRBJ2-3; TRBD2 matches at 8 bases. There are 17 residues in the CDR3. V gave up 2 bases and J gave up 3 bases; unmatched junction bases: 10. Germline CDR1 is MGHRA and CDR2 is YSYEKL. The chain's CDR3 is CASSQSNLAGSTDTQYF. The CDR3 nucleotides read TGCGCCAGCAGCCAATCGAATCTAGCGGGCTCAACAGATACGCAGTATTTT.

This chain uses TRBV2 with TRBJ2-5; D possibly corresponds to TRBD2 (7 bases). The CDR3 sequence is 17 residues long. The V end was cut by 1 base, the J end by 0 bases, with 15 bases between. In germline, CDR1 is SNHLY, CDR2 FYNNEI. This CDR3 is CASSEVVAGANQETQYF. The CDR3 coding sequence is TGTGCCAGCAGTGAAGTAGTTGCGGGGGCTAACCAAGAGACCCAGTACTTC. The full variable domain, completed using reference TRBV2 and TRBJ2-5, is EPEVTQTPSHQVTQMGQEVILRCVPISNHLYFYWYRQILGQKVEFLVSFYNNEISEKSEIFDDQFSVERPDGSNFTLKIRSTKLEDSAMYFCASSEVVAGANQETQYFGPGTRLLVL.

The chain couples TRBV10-2 to TRBJ1-5, with TRBD1 as a possible D gene (6 bases). V shed 0 bases and J shed 9 bases, with 15 bases lying between them. From germline, CDR1 is WSHSY and CDR2 SAAADI. This CDR3 comprises 15 residues. CDR3 DNA sequence: TGCGCCAGCAGTGAGTCGGGCGGGGGGGCTAGGCCCCAGCATTTT. Protein sequence: CASSESGGGARPQHF.

The chain carries TRBV28 and TRBJ2-3, with D possibly TRBD1 on 6 matching bases. The ends were cut back, 4 bases at V and 4 bases at J, with 12 bases in the middle. The CDR3 is 14 residues long. Germline V gene sequence: CDR1 MDHEN, CDR2 SYDVKM. The CDR3 sequence is CASSSGVPPDTQYF. The CDR3 DNA reads as TGTGCCAGCAGTTCAGGGGTTCCCCCAGATACGCAGTATTTT. Using reference TRBV28 and TRBJ2-3 for the parts outside the CDR3, the full variable domain is DVKVTQSSRYLVKRTGEKVFLECVQDMDHENMFWYRQDPGLGLRLIYFSYDVKMKEKGDIPEGYSVSREKKERFSLILESASTNQTSMYLCASSSGVPPDTQYFGPGTRLTVL.

The rearrangement joins TRBV2 to TRBJ1-5; D perhaps matches TRBD1 (5 bases). Germline lookup yields CDR1 SNHLY and CDR2 FYNNEI. V shed 4 bases and J shed 6 bases, with 13 bases lying between them. This CDR3 is built from 14 residues. CDR3 loop: CASSGQGLRQPQHF. The DNA for the CDR3 is TGTGCCAGCAGTGGGCAGGGCCTTCGTCAGCCCCAGCATTTT.

This sequence joins TRBV7-9 and TRBJ2-2; 8 nucleotides match TRBD1. The V gene end was trimmed by 3 bases and the J gene end by 4 bases; junction bases not matched to a gene: 4. The germline gives CDR1 SEHNR, CDR2 FQNEAQ (reference sequence). The CDR3 is 15 amino acids. The CDR3 DNA reads TGTGCCAGCAGCTTGGACAGGGCGGGCACCGGGGAGCTGTTTTTT. Translated: CASSLDRAGTGELFF.

The rearrangement joins TRBV3-1 (or the pseudogene TRBV3-2) to TRBJ2-3; D gene unclear. Germline V gives CDR1 LGHDT, CDR2 YNNKEL (reference sequence). With 4 bases removed from V and 0 bases from J, the gap between germline ends came to 8 bases. This CDR3 comprises 14 residues. CDR3 in amino acids: CASSLPESTDTQYF. The DNA of the CDR3 is TGTGCCAGCAGCCTCCCCGAGAGCACAGATACGCAGTATTTT.

This rearrangement joins TRBV6-6 to TRBJ1-6; tentatively, D is TRBD1 (5 bases). Germline-derived CDR1 and CDR2 are MNHNY and SVGAGI (reference sequence). Trimming cost V 6 bases and J 10 bases, with 22 bases left between them. This CDR3 contains 16 residues. In nucleotides, the CDR3 is TGTGCCAGCAGAGACCTGAGAGCAGGGAAGGGCTCACCCCTCCACTTT. Its translation: CASRDLRAGKGSPLHF.

In this sample, this clone turned up a few times. This chain links TRBV6-2 or TRBV6-3 with TRBJ2-7; no reliable D call. V lost 2 bases, J lost 2 bases, and 10 bases lay in between. The CDR3 extends over 14 amino acids. The germline CDR1 and CDR2 sequences are MNHEY and SVGEGT. This CDR3 reads CASSYERDTYEQYF. Here the CDR3 DNA reads TGTGCCAGCAGTTACGAGCGAGATACCTACGAGCAGTACTTC.

The J gene is TRBJ1-1, the V gene TRBV7-9; no clear D. The CDR3 runs 14 residues. Looked up from germline, CDR1 is SEHNR and CDR2 is FQNEAQ (reference sequence). V lost 3 bases, J lost 1 base, and 9 bases lay in between. The CDR3 sequence is CASSFDNGNTEAFF. Written as DNA, the CDR3 is TGTGCCAGCAGCTTTGACAACGGGAACACTGAAGCTTTCTTT.